This is a list of T cell receptor beta chains from one sample in a study of blood T cells in healthy people across ages. TCRdb re-called the 5' RACE reads with MiXCR, one entry per CDR3 protein. The repertoire holds about a million distinct CDR3 sequences, with roughly 51% as singletons. The sequenced sample consisted of blood. These TCRs come from a woman in her sixties or seventies in good health. Both conserved end residues are part of each CDR3. The order of the fields is J gene, D gene, clone size, V gene, CDR3 DNA, CDR3 protein. D genes are given only for firm matches. Expanded clones are given a class, and other clones once, few, many or no size at all.

J gene: TRBJ1-5; D gene: NA; clone size: NA; V gene: TRBV6-1; CDR3 DNA: TGTGCCAGCAGTGAAGTGCTCAGGACGAGAAATCAGCCCCAGCATTTT; CDR3 protein: CASSEVLRTRNQPQHF
J gene: TRBJ2-1; D gene: NA; clone size: NA; V gene: TRBV7-2; CDR3 DNA: TGTGCCAGCAGCTTAAGGGATGGCCCCTACAATGAGCAGTTCTTC; CDR3 protein: CASSLRDGPYNEQFF
J gene: TRBJ2-3; D gene: NA; clone size: few; V gene: TRBV15; CDR3 DNA: TGTGCCACCAGCACCGGGGCAGGGGCTACGGCAGATACGCAGTATTTT; CDR3 protein: CATSTGAGATADTQYF
J gene: TRBJ2-5; D gene: NA; clone size: NA; V gene: TRBV18; CDR3 DNA: TGTGCCAGCCAGGGAGTATTCCAAGAGACCCAGTACTTC; CDR3 protein: CASQGVFQETQYF
J gene: TRBJ2-5; D gene: TRBD2; clone size: NA; V gene: TRBV28; CDR3 DNA: TGTGCCACCTCGGGGGGGTTGGAGACCCAGTACTTC; CDR3 protein: CATSGGLETQYF
J gene: TRBJ2-7; D gene: TRBD2; clone size: NA; V gene: TRBV20-1; CDR3 DNA: TGCAGTGCTAAAAGCGGGGGTCCCTCCTACGAGCAGTACTTC; CDR3 protein: CSAKSGGPSYEQYF
J gene: TRBJ2-3; D gene: TRBD2; clone size: NA; V gene: TRBV20-1; CDR3 DNA: TGCAGTTCTAGCGGGAGTGCAGATACGCAGTATTTT; CDR3 protein: CSSSGSADTQYF
J gene: TRBJ2-5; D gene: NA; clone size: NA; V gene: TRBV20-1; CDR3 DNA: TGCAGTGCAGAGGGAGTCGGCTGGGAGACCCAGTACTTC; CDR3 protein: CSAEGVGWETQYF
J gene: TRBJ2-3; D gene: TRBD2; clone size: NA; V gene: TRBV12-3/TRBV12-4; CDR3 DNA: TGTGCCAGCAGTTTAGGTCCTAGCGGGAGAGACACAGATACGCAGTATTTT; CDR3 protein: CASSLGPSGRDTDTQYF
J gene: TRBJ2-7; D gene: NA; clone size: NA; V gene: TRBV28; CDR3 DNA: TGTGCCAGCAGTTTTATGGGGACCTACGAGCAGTACTTC; CDR3 protein: CASSFMGTYEQYF
J gene: TRBJ1-2; D gene: NA; clone size: few; V gene: TRBV7-8; CDR3 DNA: TGTGCCAGCAGCTTAGAAACGCCCGCAATGGGGCCGGACTATGGCTACACCTTC; CDR3 protein: CASSLETPAMGPDYGYTF
J gene: TRBJ2-7; D gene: TRBD2; clone size: few; V gene: TRBV24-1; CDR3 DNA: TGTGCCACCATACTAGCGGGGACCCTCGGCGAGCAGTACTTC; CDR3 protein: CATILAGTLGEQYF
J gene: TRBJ2-7; D gene: NA; clone size: few; V gene: TRBV4-3; CDR3 DNA: TGCGCCAGCAGCCACGACCGGGGCGAGCAGTACTTC; CDR3 protein: CASSHDRGEQYF
J gene: TRBJ2-7; D gene: NA; clone size: NA; V gene: TRBV6-1; CDR3 DNA: TGTGCCACCGGTCGTGTCTACGAGCAGTACTTC; CDR3 protein: CATGRVYEQYF
J gene: TRBJ2-1; D gene: NA; clone size: NA; V gene: TRBV7-2; CDR3 DNA: TGTGCCAGCCAGCTTAGTCCAGGGATGGTCGATGAGCAGTTCTTC; CDR3 protein: CASQLSPGMVDEQFF
J gene: TRBJ2-7; D gene: TRBD1; clone size: few; V gene: TRBV4-1; CDR3 DNA: TGCGCCAGCAGCCTTGCCGGGACAGGGAGAGGCGAGCAGTACTTC; CDR3 protein: CASSLAGTGRGEQYF
J gene: TRBJ2-7; D gene: NA; clone size: few; V gene: TRBV28; CDR3 DNA: TGTGCCAGCAGTTTATTCCCAGGCGAGCAGTACTTC; CDR3 protein: CASSLFPGEQYF
J gene: TRBJ2-7; D gene: TRBD2; clone size: NA; V gene: TRBV28; CDR3 DNA: TGTGCCAGCAGTTTAGGGGCTAGCGGGGGGTACAATGAGCAGTACTTC; CDR3 protein: CASSLGASGGYNEQYF
J gene: TRBJ2-7; D gene: NA; clone size: NA; V gene: TRBV7-9; CDR3 DNA: TGTGCCAGCAGGGGCGGGACAGAAGGACTATCCTACGAGCAGTACTTC; CDR3 protein: CASRGGTEGLSYEQYF
J gene: TRBJ2-1; D gene: NA; clone size: NA; V gene: TRBV7-8; CDR3 DNA: TGTGCCAGCAGTTCACCTTCTGGCGGCTACACATACAATGAGCAGTTCTTC; CDR3 protein: CASSSPSGGYTYNEQFF
J gene: TRBJ1-2; D gene: NA; clone size: few; V gene: TRBV7-2; CDR3 DNA: TGTGCCAGCAGCTCCGGTGGGGGGGACTATGGCTACACCTTC; CDR3 protein: CASSSGGGDYGYTF
J gene: TRBJ1-2; D gene: TRBD1; clone size: NA; V gene: TRBV11-2; CDR3 DNA: TGTGCCAGCAGCGGACGGACAGGGGGAAACTATGGCTACACCTTC; CDR3 protein: CASSGRTGGNYGYTF
J gene: TRBJ2-7; D gene: NA; clone size: NA; V gene: TRBV20-1; CDR3 DNA: TGCAGTGCTAAGCGCGGCAACAACCTCTACGAGCAGTACTTC; CDR3 protein: CSAKRGNNLYEQYF
J gene: TRBJ2-3; D gene: TRBD2; clone size: NA; V gene: TRBV5-1; CDR3 DNA: TGCGCCAGCAGCTGGGGGTCCCGGGGGGATACAGATACGCAGTATTTT; CDR3 protein: CASSWGSRGDTDTQYF
J gene: TRBJ2-3; D gene: NA; clone size: few; V gene: TRBV10-3; CDR3 DNA: TGTGCCATCAGTGTTGCCCTGGACACAAAGAAACGCACAGATACGCAGTATTTT; CDR3 protein: CAISVALDTKKRTDTQYF
J gene: TRBJ2-7; D gene: NA; clone size: NA; V gene: TRBV24-1; CDR3 DNA: TGTGCCACCAGTGACCAGAGGGGTCCGGCCGAAACCCAGTACTTC; CDR3 protein: CATSDQRGPAETQYF
J gene: TRBJ2-2; D gene: TRBD1; clone size: NA; V gene: TRBV29-1; CDR3 DNA: TGCAGCGTTGAGTCCCGGGACAGGGCCGGCGGGGAGCTGTTTTTT; CDR3 protein: CSVESRDRAGGELFF
J gene: TRBJ2-2; D gene: NA; clone size: NA; V gene: TRBV9; CDR3 DNA: TGTGCCAGCAACCCCCTAGGGGCTTCGAACACCGGGGAGCTGTTTTTT; CDR3 protein: CASNPLGASNTGELFF
J gene: TRBJ2-7; D gene: NA; clone size: NA; V gene: TRBV6-2/TRBV6-3; CDR3 DNA: TGTGCCAGCAGCGACCCCGCTAGCTGGAGCTCCTACGAGCAGTACTTC; CDR3 protein: CASSDPASWSSYEQYF
J gene: TRBJ2-5; D gene: NA; clone size: NA; V gene: TRBV3-1; CDR3 DNA: TGTGCCAGCAGCCAAGAGAGGGGTTCCTTCAGAACAGGGACGCGGCAGTACTTC; CDR3 protein: CASSQERGSFRTGTRQYF
J gene: TRBJ2-7; D gene: NA; clone size: NA; V gene: TRBV28; CDR3 DNA: TGTGCCAGCAGCAGTACAGGAGATTCCTACGAGCAGTACTTC; CDR3 protein: CASSSTGDSYEQYF
J gene: TRBJ2-3; D gene: NA; clone size: NA; V gene: TRBV11-3; CDR3 DNA: TGTGCCAGCAGCTCAGGACGGGGTACGCAGTATTTT; CDR3 protein: CASSSGRGTQYF
J gene: TRBJ2-7; D gene: TRBD2; clone size: NA; V gene: TRBV7-9; CDR3 DNA: TGTGCCAGCAGCTTAATGACGGGGGGTACTTCCTACGAGCAGTACTTC; CDR3 protein: CASSLMTGGTSYEQYF
J gene: TRBJ2-4; D gene: NA; clone size: NA; V gene: TRBV28; CDR3 DNA: TGTGCCAGCAGTTTCCCGGCGTCTTTAGCCAAAAACATTCAGTACTTC; CDR3 protein: CASSFPASLAKNIQYF
J gene: TRBJ2-6; D gene: NA; clone size: NA; V gene: TRBV5-4; CDR3 DNA: TGTGCCAGCAGCTTAAACGGATACTCTGGGGCCAACGTCCTGACTTTC; CDR3 protein: CASSLNGYSGANVLTF
J gene: TRBJ2-7; D gene: TRBD1; clone size: many; V gene: TRBV6-1; CDR3 DNA: TGTGCCAGCAGTGAAGACACGGGACAGGGTTACGAGCAGTACTTC; CDR3 protein: CASSEDTGQGYEQYF
J gene: TRBJ2-2; D gene: TRBD2; clone size: NA; V gene: TRBV29-1; CDR3 DNA: TGCAGCGTTGGTGCGGGACTAGCAACCGGGGAGCTGTTTTTT; CDR3 protein: CSVGAGLATGELFF
J gene: TRBJ2-2; D gene: NA; clone size: once; V gene: TRBV4-1; CDR3 DNA: TGCGCCAGCAGCCGAGCGACAGAAGGCCCAGGGGGGGAGCTGTTTTTT; CDR3 protein: CASSRATEGPGGELFF
J gene: TRBJ2-7; D gene: NA; clone size: NA; V gene: TRBV9; CDR3 DNA: TGTGCCAGCAGCGTAGCAACTAGTTCCTACGAGCAGTACTTC; CDR3 protein: CASSVATSSYEQYF
J gene: TRBJ2-4; D gene: NA; clone size: NA; V gene: TRBV30; CDR3 DNA: TGTGCCTGGAGTGGACTGCGGGGTTGGGAGCAGTACTTC; CDR3 protein: CAWSGLRGWEQYF
J gene: TRBJ2-3; D gene: NA; clone size: NA; V gene: TRBV7-2; CDR3 DNA: TGTGCCAGCAGCACCTCTCTAACAGATACGCAGTATTTT; CDR3 protein: CASSTSLTDTQYF
J gene: TRBJ2-4; D gene: TRBD2; clone size: few; V gene: TRBV5-6; CDR3 DNA: TGTGCCAGCAGCTTGAGAACTAGCGGGAAGCAGTACTTC; CDR3 protein: CASSLRTSGKQYF
J gene: TRBJ2-1; D gene: NA; clone size: many; V gene: TRBV20-1; CDR3 DNA: TGCAGTGCTAGAGCCCAAGGACAGAACAATGAGCAGTTCTTC; CDR3 protein: CSARAQGQNNEQFF
J gene: TRBJ2-3; D gene: TRBD2; clone size: NA; V gene: TRBV28; CDR3 DNA: TGTGCCAGCAGTTTATCAGCGGGAGGGCCATTAGATACGCAGTATTTT; CDR3 protein: CASSLSAGGPLDTQYF
J gene: TRBJ2-2; D gene: TRBD2; clone size: NA; V gene: TRBV27; CDR3 DNA: TGTGCCAGCAGTTTTCTTGCGGGAGATGTCACCGGGGAGCTGTTTTTT; CDR3 protein: CASSFLAGDVTGELFF
J gene: TRBJ1-1; D gene: NA; clone size: NA; V gene: TRBV7-3; CDR3 DNA: TGTGCCAGCAGCTCCGGGACTTTGGGGGAAGCTTTCTTT; CDR3 protein: CASSSGTLGEAFF
J gene: TRBJ2-1; D gene: TRBD2; clone size: NA; V gene: TRBV3-1; CDR3 DNA: TGTGCCAGCAGCCACGACGAACTAGCGGCGGATGAGCAGTTCTTC; CDR3 protein: CASSHDELAADEQFF
J gene: TRBJ2-3; D gene: NA; clone size: NA; V gene: TRBV12-3/TRBV12-4; CDR3 DNA: TGTGCCAGCAACCGCCTGGGCACAGATACGCAGTATTTT; CDR3 protein: CASNRLGTDTQYF